This entry concerns a single T cell receptor beta chain. Its target is unknown. The protocol was immunoSEQ multiplex PCR, while the TCRdb copy is restricted to in-frame clones and leaves out a portion. The profile covers 210,000 or so clones, with roughly 94% appearing a single time and around 1.7% taken by the ten largest. The sample is drawn from a study of T cell responses to AZD1222 COVID-19 vaccine. Findings and caveats of the study: The donor group comprised mostly white British people and more females; the analysis possibly underestimated clonal diversity. After the peak T cell response, and only then, were repertoires sampled. Seropositivity was recorded at baseline in only five to seven AZD1222 recipients.

The germline gives CDR1 SGDLS, CDR2 YYNGEE. The J segment lost 9 bases and the V segment lost 1 base, leaving 9 bases of the junction unmatched. The CDR3 consists of 15 residues. This sequence originates from an adult who received the MenACWY meningococcal vaccine as a control. The V gene is TRBV9, the J gene TRBJ2-1, with 8 bases matching TRBD2. The input for sequencing was peripheral blood, taken 28 days after the second dose of the MenACWY control vaccine. CDR3 coding DNA: TGTGCCAGCAGCGTATCCGGACTAGCTGGGGGTGAGCAGTTCTTC. Translation: CASSVSGLAGGEQFF.